The subject of this entry is one T cell receptor (beta chain). Its specificity is not known. Described time point: new active TB diagnosis, blood taken before or within 7 days of starting treatment. On average about 100,000 T cells per donor were immunosequenced. J was trimmed by 8 bases and V by 7 bases; bases with no gene match: 10. Germline CDR1 reads LNHDA; CDR2 reads SQIVND (reference sequence). This CDR3 region has 13 residues. This sample was included in a study of T cells in tuberculosis. Findings and limits, study-wide: Samples were chosen by availability of cryopreserved specimens. The TCR-beta difference was not significant; alpha differences partly reflected length. A GMM-specific repertoire classifier reached 85% to 90% accuracy, AUROC 0.7 to 0.9.

The method was immunoSEQ multiplex PCR; TCRdb's version includes in-frame clones alone and lacks a portion of them. The top ten hold less than 6.5% of the sample, which has about 33,000 clones, about 85% seen once. This chain connects TRBV19 to TRBJ1-2, with 7 bases fitting TRBD1. The source was PBMCs, collected at tuberculosis diagnosis. The source is an adult with tuberculosis. CDR3 sequence: CASKGWDSWGYTF. The CDR3 DNA sequence: TGTGCCAGTAAAGGATGGGACAGTTGGGGCTACACCTTC.